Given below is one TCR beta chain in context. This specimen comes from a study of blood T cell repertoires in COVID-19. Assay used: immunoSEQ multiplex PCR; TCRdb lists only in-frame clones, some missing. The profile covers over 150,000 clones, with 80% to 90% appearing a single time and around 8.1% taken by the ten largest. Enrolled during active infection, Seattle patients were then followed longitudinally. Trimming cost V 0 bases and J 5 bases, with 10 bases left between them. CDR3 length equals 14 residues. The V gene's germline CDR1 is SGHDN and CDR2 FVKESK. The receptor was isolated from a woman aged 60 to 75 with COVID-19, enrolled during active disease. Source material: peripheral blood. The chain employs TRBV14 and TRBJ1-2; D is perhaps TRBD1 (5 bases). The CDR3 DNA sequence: TGTGCCAGCAGCCAAGAGCTCTCAGGGTATGGCTACACCTTC. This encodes CASSQELSGYGYTF.